This T cell receptor (beta chain) was obtained from a study of blood T cell repertoires in COVID-19. Across the study: Nucleic acid was either cDNA or gDNA, and it came from T cells, B-cell-depleted T cells, or PBMCs.

The CDR3 spans 14 residues. The V gene's germline CDR1 is SNHLY and CDR2 FYNNEI. With 4 bases clipped from V and 9 bases from J, the junction kept 10 bases outside the gene matches. Using immunoSEQ multiplex PCR, the repertoire was profiled, and TCRdb retains in-frame clones only, with some absent. The table lists roughly 120,000 clones, around 87% of them singletons. Patients at the Seattle site were enrolled during active infection and followed longitudinally. This rearrangement joins TRBV2 to TRBJ2-5, with 8 nucleotides matching TRBD1. Sequencing was carried out using peripheral blood. The receptor comes from a woman between 55 and 75 years old with COVID-19, enrolled during active disease. The CDR3 DNA sequence: TGTGCCAGCAGTGCAACGGGACAGGAGGGGTCCCAGTACTTC. Its protein product is CASSATGQEGSQYF.